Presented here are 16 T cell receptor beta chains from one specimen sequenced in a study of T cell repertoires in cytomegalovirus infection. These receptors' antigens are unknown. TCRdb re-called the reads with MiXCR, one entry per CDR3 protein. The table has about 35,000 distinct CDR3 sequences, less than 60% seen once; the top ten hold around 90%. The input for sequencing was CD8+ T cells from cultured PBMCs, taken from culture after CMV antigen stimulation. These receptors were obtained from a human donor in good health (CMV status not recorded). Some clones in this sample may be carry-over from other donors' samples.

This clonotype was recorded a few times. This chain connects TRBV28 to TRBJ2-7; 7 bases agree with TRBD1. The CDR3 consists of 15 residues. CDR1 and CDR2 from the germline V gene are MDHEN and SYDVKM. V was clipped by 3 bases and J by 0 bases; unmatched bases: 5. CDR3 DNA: TGTGCCAGCAGTTTTTATGGGACAGCCTCCTACGAGCAGTACTTC. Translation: CASSFYGTASYEQYF.

CDR3 bases: TGTGCCAGCAGCTTGCGGTGGCGGGAGGGACCTCTTAATGAGCAGTTCTTC. Its protein is CASSLRWREGPLNEQFF. The rearrangement links TRBV7-2 to TRBJ2-1, with 9 bases lining up with TRBD2. This CDR3 comprises 17 residues. V lost 3 bases to trimming and J lost 7 bases; unmatched junction nucleotides: 13. CDR1 is SGHTA, CDR2 FQGNSA, per germline.

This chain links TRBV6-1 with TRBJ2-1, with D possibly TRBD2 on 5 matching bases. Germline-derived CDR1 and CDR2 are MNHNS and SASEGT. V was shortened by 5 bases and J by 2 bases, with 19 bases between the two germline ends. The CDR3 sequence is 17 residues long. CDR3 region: CASSPQRGQATYNEQFF. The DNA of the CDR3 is TGTGCCAGCAGTCCCCAACGGGGTCAGGCTACCTACAATGAGCAGTTCTTC.

CDR3 sequence: CASSGRGEAFF. The CDR3 DNA sequence: TGTGCCAGCAGCGGGCGAGGGGAGGCTTTCTTT. The rearrangement links TRBV9 to TRBJ1-1, with a tentative D call TRBD1 (5 bases). CDR1 and CDR2 from the germline V gene are SGDLS and YYNGEE. The CDR3 spans 11 residues. Trimming stripped 3 bases from V and 11 bases from J, with 11 bases between.

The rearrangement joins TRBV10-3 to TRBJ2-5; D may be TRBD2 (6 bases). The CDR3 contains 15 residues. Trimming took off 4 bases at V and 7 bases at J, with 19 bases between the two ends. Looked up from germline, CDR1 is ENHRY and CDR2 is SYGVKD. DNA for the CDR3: TGTGCCATCAGTGGCGCCGGGGACTCTTTGGGGACCCAGTACTTC. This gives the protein CAISGAGDSLGTQYF.

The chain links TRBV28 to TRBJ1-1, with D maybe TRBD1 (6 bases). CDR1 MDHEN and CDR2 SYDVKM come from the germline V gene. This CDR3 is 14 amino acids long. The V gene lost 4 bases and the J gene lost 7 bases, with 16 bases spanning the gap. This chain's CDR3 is CASSSVQGKREAFF. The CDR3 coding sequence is TGTGCCAGCAGTTCAGTACAGGGTAAACGTGAAGCTTTCTTT.

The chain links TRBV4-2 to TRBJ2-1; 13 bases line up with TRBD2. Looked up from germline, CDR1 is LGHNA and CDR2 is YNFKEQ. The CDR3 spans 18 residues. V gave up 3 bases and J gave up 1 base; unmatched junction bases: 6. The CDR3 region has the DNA TGTGCCAGCAGCCATCAACTAGCGGGAGGGGGGTCCTACAATGAGCAGTTCTTC. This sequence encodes CASSHQLAGGGSYNEQFF.

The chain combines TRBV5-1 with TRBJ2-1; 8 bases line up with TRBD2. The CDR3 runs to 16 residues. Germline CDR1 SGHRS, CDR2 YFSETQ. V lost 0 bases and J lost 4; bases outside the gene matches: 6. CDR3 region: CASSLEAGVVYNEQFF. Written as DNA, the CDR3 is TGCGCCAGCAGCTTGGAAGCGGGAGTGGTTTACAATGAGCAGTTCTTC.

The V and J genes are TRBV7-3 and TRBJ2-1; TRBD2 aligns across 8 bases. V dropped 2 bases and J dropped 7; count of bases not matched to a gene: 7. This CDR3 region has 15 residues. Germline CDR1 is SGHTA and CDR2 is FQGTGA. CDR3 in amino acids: CASSLSRGGQNEQFF. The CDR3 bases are TGTGCCAGCAGCTTATCACGGGGGGGCCAAAATGAGCAGTTCTTC.

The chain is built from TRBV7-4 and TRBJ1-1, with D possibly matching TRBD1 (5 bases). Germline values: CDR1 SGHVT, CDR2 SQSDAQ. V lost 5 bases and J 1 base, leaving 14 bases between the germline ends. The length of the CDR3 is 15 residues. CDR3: CASSTSGGRNTEAFF. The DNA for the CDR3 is TGTGCCAGCAGCACCTCGGGGGGTAGGAACACTGAAGCTTTCTTT.

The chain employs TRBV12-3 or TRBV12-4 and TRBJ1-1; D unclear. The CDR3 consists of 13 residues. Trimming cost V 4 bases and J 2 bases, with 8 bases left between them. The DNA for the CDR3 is TGTGCCAGCAGTTCCCCTGGAAACACTGAAGCTTTCTTT. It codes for CASSSPGNTEAFF.

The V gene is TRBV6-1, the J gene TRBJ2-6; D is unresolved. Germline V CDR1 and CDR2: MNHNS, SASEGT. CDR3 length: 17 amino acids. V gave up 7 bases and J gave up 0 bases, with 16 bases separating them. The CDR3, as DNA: TGTGCCAGCACCATTACGGCCGACCTCTCTGGGGCCAACGTCCTGACTTTC. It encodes CASTITADLSGANVLTF.

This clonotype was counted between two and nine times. Written as DNA, the CDR3 is TGTGCCAGCAGAATTACAGGGGGGTGGGCTGAAGCTTTCTTT. This encodes CASRITGGWAEAFF. The chain couples TRBV7-6 to TRBJ1-1, with TRBD1 identical over 8 bases. After removal of 6 bases from V and 6 bases from J, the junction contained 9 bases not matched to a gene. This CDR3 region has 14 residues. CDR1 is SGHVS, CDR2 FNYEAQ, per germline.

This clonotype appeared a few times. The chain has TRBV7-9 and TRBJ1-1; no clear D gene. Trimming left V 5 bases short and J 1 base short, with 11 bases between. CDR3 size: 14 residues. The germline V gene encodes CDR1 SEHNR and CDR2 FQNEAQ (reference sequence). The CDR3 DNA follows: TGTGCCAGCAGCCCAGGCAGTTCGAACACTGAAGCTTTCTTT. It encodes CASSPGSSNTEAFF.

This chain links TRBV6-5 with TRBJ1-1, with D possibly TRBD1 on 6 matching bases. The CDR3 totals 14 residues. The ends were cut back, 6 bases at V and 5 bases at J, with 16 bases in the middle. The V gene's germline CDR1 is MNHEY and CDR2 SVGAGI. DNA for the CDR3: TGTGCCAGCAGCCAAAGGGGGATTAGAACTGAAGCTTTCTTT. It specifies CASSQRGIRTEAFF.

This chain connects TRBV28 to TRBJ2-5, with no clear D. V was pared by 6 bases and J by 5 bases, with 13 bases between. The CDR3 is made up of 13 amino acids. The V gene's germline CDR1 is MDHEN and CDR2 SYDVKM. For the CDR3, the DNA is TGTGCCAGCAGCCTAGGGCAGGTGGAGACCCAGTACTTC. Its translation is CASSLGQVETQYF.